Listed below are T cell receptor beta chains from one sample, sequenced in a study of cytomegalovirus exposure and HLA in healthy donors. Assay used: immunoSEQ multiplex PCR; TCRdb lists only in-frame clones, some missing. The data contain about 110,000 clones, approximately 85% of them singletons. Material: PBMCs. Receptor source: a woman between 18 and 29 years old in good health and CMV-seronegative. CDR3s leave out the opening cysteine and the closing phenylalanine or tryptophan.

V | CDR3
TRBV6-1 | ASSFAGGQETQY
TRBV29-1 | SVEGGAREPSTQY
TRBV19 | ASSIGAGENQPQH
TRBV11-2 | ASSALFRNTEAF
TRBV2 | ASSVGGGVADTQY
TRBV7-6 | ASSRRGYNEQF
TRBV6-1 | ASSAPPGGNEQF
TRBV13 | ASSLRGKNTEAF
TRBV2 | ASSPGQGGYGYT
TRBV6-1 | ASSESRQNTGELF
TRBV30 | AWGLGGGPRTQY
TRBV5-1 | ASSLTLRDRDYSGANVLT